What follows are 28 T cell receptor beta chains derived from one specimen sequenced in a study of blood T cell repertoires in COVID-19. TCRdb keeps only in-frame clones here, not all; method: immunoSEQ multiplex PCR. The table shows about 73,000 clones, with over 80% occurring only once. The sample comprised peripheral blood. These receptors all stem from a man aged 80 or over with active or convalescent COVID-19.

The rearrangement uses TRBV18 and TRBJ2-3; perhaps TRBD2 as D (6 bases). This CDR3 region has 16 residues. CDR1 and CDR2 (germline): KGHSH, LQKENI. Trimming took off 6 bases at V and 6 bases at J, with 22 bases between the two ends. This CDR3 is CASSPTTSGSGDTQYF. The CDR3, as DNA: TGTGCCAGCTCCCCCACGACTAGTGGGAGTGGGGATACGCAGTATTTT.

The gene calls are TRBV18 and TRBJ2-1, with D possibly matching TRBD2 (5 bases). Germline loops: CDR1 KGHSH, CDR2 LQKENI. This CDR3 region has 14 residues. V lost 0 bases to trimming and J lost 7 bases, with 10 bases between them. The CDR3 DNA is TGTGCCAGCTCACCACCGGACTCCGGGAATGAGCAGTTCTTC. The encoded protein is CASSPPDSGNEQFF.

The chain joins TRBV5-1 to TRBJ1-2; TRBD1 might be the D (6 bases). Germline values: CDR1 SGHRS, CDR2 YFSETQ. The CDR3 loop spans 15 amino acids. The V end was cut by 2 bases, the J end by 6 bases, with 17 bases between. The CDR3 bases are TGCGCCAGCAGCTTAATCGCGGGGGGCGCGGATGGCTACACCTTC. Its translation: CASSLIAGGADGYTF. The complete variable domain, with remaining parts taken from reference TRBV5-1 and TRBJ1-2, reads KAGVTQTPRYLIKTRGQQVTLSCSPISGHRSVSWYQQTPGQGLQFLFEYFSETQRNKGNFPGRFSGRQFSNSRSEMNVSTLELGDSALYLCASSLIAGGADGYTFGSGTRLTVV.

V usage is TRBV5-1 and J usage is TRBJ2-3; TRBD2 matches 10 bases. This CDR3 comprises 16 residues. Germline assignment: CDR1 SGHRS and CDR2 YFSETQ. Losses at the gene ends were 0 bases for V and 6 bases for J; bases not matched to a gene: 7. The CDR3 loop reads CASSLDGLAAPDTQYF. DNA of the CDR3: TGCGCCAGCAGCTTGGATGGACTAGCGGCACCGGATACGCAGTATTTT.

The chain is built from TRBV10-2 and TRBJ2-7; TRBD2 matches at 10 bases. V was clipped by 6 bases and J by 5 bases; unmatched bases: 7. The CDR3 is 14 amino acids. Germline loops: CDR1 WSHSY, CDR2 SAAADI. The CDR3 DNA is TGCGCCAGCAGAGATAGCGGGAGGCCAGACGAGCAGTACTTC. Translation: CASRDSGRPDEQYF.

CDR3 nucleotide sequence: TGTGCCAGCGGGAGTGGGAACTATAATTCACCCCTCCACTTT. Residues: CASGSGNYNSPLHF. The chain has TRBV2 and TRBJ1-6; D unclear. Per the germline V gene, CDR1 is SNHLY and CDR2 is FYNNEI. The CDR3 loop spans 14 amino acids. Trimming shortened V by 8 bases and J by 3 bases, and 11 bases separated the two germline ends.

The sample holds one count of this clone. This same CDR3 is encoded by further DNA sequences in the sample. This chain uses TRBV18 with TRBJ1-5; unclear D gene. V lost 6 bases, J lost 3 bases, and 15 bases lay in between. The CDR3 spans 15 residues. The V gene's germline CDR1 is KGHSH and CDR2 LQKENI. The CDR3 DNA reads TGTGCCAGCTCCCCTACTGGAGGGTCCAATCAGCCCCAGCATTTT. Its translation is CASSPTGGSNQPQHF.

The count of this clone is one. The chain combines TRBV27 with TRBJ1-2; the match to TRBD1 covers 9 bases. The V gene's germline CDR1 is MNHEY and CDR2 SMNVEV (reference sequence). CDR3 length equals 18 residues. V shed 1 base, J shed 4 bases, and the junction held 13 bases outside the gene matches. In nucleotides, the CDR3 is TGTGCCAGCAGTTTATGGGCGGGACAGGGACTACCTCTCTATGGCTACACCTTC. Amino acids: CASSLWAGQGLPLYGYTF.

CDR3 protein: CASSKLAGGAKETQYF. DNA for the CDR3: TGTGCCAGCAGCAAATTGGCAGGGGGCGCGAAAGAGACCCAGTACTTC. The chain uses TRBV28 and TRBJ2-5, with 8 nucleotides matching TRBD1. Germline V gene lookup returns CDR1 MDHEN and CDR2 SYDVKM. The V segment lost 6 bases and the J segment 3 bases; nucleotides outside the gene matches: 12. CDR3 length: 16 residues.

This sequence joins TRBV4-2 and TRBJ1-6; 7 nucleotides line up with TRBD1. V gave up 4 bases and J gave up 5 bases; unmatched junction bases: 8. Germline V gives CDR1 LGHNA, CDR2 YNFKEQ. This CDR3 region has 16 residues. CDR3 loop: CASSPGGGNDNSPLHF. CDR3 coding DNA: TGTGCCAGCAGCCCAGGGGGAGGAAACGATAATTCACCCCTCCACTTT.

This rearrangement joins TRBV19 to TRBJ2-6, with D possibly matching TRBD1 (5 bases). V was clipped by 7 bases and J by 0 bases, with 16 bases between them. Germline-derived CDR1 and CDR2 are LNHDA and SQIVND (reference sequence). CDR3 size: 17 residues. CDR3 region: CASKDGHLRSGANVLTF. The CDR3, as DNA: TGTGCCAGTAAAGATGGACATCTCCGCTCTGGGGCCAACGTCCTGACTTTC.

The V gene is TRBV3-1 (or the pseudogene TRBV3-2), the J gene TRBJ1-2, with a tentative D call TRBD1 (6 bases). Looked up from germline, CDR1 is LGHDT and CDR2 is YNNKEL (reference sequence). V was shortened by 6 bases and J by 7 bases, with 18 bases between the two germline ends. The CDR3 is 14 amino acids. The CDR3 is CASRANWGRGGYTF. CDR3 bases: TGTGCCAGCAGGGCGAACTGGGGGCGCGGTGGCTACACCTTC.

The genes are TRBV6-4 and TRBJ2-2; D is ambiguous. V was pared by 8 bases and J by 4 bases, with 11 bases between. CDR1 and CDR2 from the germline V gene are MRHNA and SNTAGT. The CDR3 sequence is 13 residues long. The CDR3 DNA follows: TGTGCCAGCCGCCTTGGGCCCACCGGGGAGCTGTTTTTT. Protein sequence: CASRLGPTGELFF.

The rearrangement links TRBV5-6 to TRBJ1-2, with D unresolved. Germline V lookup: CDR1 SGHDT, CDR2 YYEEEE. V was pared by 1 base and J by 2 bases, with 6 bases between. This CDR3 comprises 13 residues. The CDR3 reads CASSLWQNYGYTF. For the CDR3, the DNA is TGTGCCAGCAGCTTGTGGCAAAACTATGGCTACACCTTC.

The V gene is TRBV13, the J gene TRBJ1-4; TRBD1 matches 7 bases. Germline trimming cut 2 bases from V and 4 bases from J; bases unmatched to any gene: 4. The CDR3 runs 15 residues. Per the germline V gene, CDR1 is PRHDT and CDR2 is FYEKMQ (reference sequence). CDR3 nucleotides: TGTGCCAGCAGCTTAAAGCCAGGGGGTAATGAAAAACTGTTTTTT. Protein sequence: CASSLKPGGNEKLFF.

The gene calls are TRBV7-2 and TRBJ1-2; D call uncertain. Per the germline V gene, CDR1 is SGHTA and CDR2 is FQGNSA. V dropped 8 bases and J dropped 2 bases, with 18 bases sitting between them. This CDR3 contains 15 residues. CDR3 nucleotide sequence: TGTGCCAGCGGCGATGCGGGGTTAGTCAACTATGGCTACACCTTC. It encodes CASGDAGLVNYGYTF.

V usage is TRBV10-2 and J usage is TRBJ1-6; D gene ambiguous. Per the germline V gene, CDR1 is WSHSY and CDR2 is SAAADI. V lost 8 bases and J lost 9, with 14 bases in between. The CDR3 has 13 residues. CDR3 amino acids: CASWVGLGSPLHF. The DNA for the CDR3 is TGCGCCAGCTGGGTAGGACTAGGTTCACCCCTCCACTTT.

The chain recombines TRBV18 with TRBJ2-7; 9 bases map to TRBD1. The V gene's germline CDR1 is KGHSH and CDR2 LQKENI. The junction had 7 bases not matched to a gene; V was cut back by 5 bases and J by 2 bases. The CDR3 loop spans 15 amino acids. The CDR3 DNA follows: TGTGCCAGCTCAACGGACAGGGGTCTAGCCTACGAGCAGTACTTC. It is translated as CASSTDRGLAYEQYF.

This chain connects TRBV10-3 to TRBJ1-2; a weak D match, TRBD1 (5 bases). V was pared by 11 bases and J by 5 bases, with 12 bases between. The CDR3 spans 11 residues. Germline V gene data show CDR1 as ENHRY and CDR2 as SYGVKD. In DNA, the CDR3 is TGTGCCCACCAGGGAAGATATGGCTACACCTTC. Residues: CAHQGRYGYTF.

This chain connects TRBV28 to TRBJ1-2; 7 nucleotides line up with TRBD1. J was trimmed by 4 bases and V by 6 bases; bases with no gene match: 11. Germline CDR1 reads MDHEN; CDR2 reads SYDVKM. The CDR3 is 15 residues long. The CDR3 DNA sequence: TGTGCCAGCAGAGATCCCAGGGGGTTTATCTATGGCTACACCTTC. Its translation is CASRDPRGFIYGYTF.

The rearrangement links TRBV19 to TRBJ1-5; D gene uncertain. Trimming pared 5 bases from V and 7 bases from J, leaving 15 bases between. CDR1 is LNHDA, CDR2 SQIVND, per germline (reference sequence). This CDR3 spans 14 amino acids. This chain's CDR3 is CASSVMRYSQPQHF. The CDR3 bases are TGTGCCAGTAGTGTCATGAGGTATAGCCAGCCCCAGCATTTT.

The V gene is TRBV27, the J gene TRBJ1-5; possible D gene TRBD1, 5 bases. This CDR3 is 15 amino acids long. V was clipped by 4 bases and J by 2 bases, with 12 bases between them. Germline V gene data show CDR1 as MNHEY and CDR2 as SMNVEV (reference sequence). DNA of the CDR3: TGTGCCAGCAGTTCTAGGGGTCCCGGCAATCAGCCCCAGCATTTT. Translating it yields CASSSRGPGNQPQHF.

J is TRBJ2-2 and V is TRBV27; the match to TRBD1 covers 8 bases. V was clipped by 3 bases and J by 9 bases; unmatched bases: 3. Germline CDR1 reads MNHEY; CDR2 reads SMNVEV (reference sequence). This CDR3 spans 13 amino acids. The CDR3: CASSLTGARELFF. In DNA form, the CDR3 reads TGTGCCAGCAGTTTGACAGGGGCCCGGGAGCTGTTTTTT.

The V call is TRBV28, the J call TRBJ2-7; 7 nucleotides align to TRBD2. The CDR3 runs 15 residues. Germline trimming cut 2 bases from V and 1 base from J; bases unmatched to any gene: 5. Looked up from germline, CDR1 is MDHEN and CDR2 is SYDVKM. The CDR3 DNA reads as TGTGCCAGCAGTTTACGTCTAGCGGATTCCTACGAGCAGTACTTC. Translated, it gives CASSLRLADSYEQYF.

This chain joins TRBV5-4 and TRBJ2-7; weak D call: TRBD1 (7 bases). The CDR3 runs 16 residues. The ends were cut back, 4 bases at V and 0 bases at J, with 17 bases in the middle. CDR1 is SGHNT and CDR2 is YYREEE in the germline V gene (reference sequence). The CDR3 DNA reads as TGTGCCAGCAGCCCCATCGGAGGGGGCCTCTCCTACGAGCAGTACTTC. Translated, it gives CASSPIGGGLSYEQYF. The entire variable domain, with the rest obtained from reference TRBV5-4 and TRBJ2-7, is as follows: ETGVTQSPTHLIKTRGQQVTLRCSSQSGHNTVSWYQQALGQGPQFIFQYYREEENGRGNFPPRFSGLQFPNYSSELNVNALELDDSALYLCASSPIGGGLSYEQYFGPGTRLTVT.

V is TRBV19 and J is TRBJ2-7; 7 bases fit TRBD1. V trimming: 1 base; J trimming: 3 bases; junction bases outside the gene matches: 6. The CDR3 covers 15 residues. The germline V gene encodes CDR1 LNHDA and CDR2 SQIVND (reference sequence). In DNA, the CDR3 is TGTGCCAGTAGTATAGGACAGGGAAGCTACTACGAGCAGTACTTC. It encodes CASSIGQGSYYEQYF.

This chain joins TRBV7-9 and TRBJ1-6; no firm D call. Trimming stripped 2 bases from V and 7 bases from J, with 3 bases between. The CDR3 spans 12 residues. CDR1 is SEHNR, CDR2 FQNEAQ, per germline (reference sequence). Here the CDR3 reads CASSLQNSPLHF. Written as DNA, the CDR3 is TGTGCCAGCAGCTTACAAAATTCACCCCTCCACTTT.

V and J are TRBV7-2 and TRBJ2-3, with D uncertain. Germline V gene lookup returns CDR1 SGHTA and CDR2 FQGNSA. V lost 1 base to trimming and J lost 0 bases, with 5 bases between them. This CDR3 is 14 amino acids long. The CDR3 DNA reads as TGTGCCAGCAGCTTAGGAGCTAGCACAGATACGCAGTATTTT. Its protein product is CASSLGASTDTQYF.